These 10 T cell receptor beta chains were sequenced from one sample in a study of T cells in Graves' hyperthyroidism and ophthalmopathy. RNA transcripts yielded amplified TCR beta CDR3 regions. In the first-round RT-PCR of the TCR CDR3, the HTBI primer set was used. TCRdb ran MiXCR on the multiplex PCR reads and lists one entry per CDR3 protein. The repertoire holds tens of thousands of distinct CDR3 sequences, with 40% to 60% as singletons. The material sequenced was blood. Receptors originate from a man aged 35 to 55 with Graves' ophthalmopathy.

This clonotype was detected many times. The junction does not match germline at one end; this may be a read error. CDR3 residues: CSAGDPGTGFEQYF. For the CDR3, the DNA is TGCAGTGCTGGAGACCCCGGGACAGGGTTCGAGCAGTACTTC. This chain joins TRBV20-1 and TRBJ2-7; 9 bases agree with TRBD1. CDR1 is DFQATT, CDR2 SNEGSKA, per germline (reference sequence). The CDR3 has 14 residues.

This clonotype has only a few counts. Here the CDR3 omits its conserved ending phenylalanine or tryptophan, so a read error is the likely source. Because the CDR3's place on the DNA is in doubt, the DNA is left out and the CDR3 is given as listed by TCRdb. The chain links TRBV25-1 to TRBJ1-2; the D call in the table, TRBD1, was not verified against the DNA. Germline CDR1 MGHDK, CDR2 SYGVNS. The CDR3 totals 11 residues, both ends included. This CDR3 is CASSEYKGDTS.

This rearrangement joins TRBV20-1 to TRBJ2-5; D possibly uses TRBD1 or TRBD2 (5 bases each). The CDR3 length is 12 residues. Germline V gene lookup returns CDR1 DFQATT and CDR2 SNEGSKA (reference sequence). V dropped 3 bases and J dropped 4 bases, with 9 bases sitting between them. The chain's CDR3 is CSASVRGETQYF. For the CDR3, the DNA is TGCAGTGCTAGTGTGAGGGGAGAGACCCAGTACTTC.

This clonotype was observed a single time. The genes are TRBV20-1 and TRBJ2-3; D ambiguous. CDR1 is DFQATT and CDR2 is SNEGSKA in the germline V gene (reference sequence). The V end lost 1 base, the J end lost 15 bases, and 17 bases lay between the germline ends. CDR3 size: 12 residues. DNA for the CDR3: TGCAGTGCTAGAGCCTTTTCGGGTGCCGTATATTTT. It yields the protein CSARAFSGAVYF.

The chain employs TRBV20-1 and TRBJ1-5, with unresolved D. V was clipped by 4 bases and J by 11 bases, with 9 bases between them. Germline V gene data show CDR1 as DFQATT and CDR2 as SNEGSKA (reference sequence). The CDR3 spans 10 residues. The CDR3 sequence: CSATQETQHF. The CDR3 nucleotides are TGCAGTGCTACTCAAGAGACCCAGCATTTT.

Comments on this clonotype: The conserved phenylalanine or tryptophan is not found at the CDR3 terminus, so this likely reflects a read error. Because the CDR3's place on the DNA is in doubt, the DNA is left out and the CDR3 is given as listed by TCRdb. Here the CDR3 reads CASSSRGVV. The chain is built from TRBV11-1 and TRBJ1-1; TRBD1, the table's D call, was not compared with the DNA. Including both end residues, the CDR3 is 9 amino acids long. CDR1 and CDR2 from the germline V gene are SGHAT and FQDESV (reference sequence).

This clonotype was seen ten or more times. The chain links TRBV6-1 to TRBJ1-6; D gene uncertain. Germline values: CDR1 MNHNS, CDR2 SASEGT. V was clipped by 8 bases and J by 10 bases, with 12 bases between them. This CDR3 region has 12 residues. The CDR3 here is CASSRFESPLHF. The CDR3 nucleotides read TGTGCCAGCTCAAGGTTTGAATCACCCCTCCACTTT.

V gene TRBV20-1 combines with J gene TRBJ1-5; no firm D call. The CDR3 has 12 amino acids. The V and J ends lost 6 bases and 11 bases respectively, with 17 bases between them. The V gene's germline CDR1 is DFQATT and CDR2 SNEGSKA (reference sequence). The CDR3: CSAYAAKETQHF. Written as DNA, the CDR3 is TGCAGTGCGTACGCAGCGAAAGAGACCCAGCATTTT.

This clonotype was seen at least ten times. The chain links TRBV5-1 to TRBJ2-1, with 8 bases aligning to TRBD1. Germline V CDR1 and CDR2: SGHRS, YFSETQ. CDR3 length: 16 amino acids. V shed 3 bases and J 8 bases; nucleotides not matched to a gene: 13. CDR3 DNA: TGCGCCAGCAGCTCGAACCCCTGGACAGGGCGGGATGAGCAGTTCTTC. Its translation: CASSSNPWTGRDEQFF. Filled out from reference TRBV5-1 and TRBJ2-1, the complete variable domain reads KAGVTQTPRYLIKTRGQQVTLSCSPISGHRSVSWYQQTPGQGLQFLFEYFSETQRNKGNFPGRFSGRQFSNSRSEMNVSTLELGDSALYLCASSSNPWTGRDEQFFGPGTRLTVL.

This clonotype is categorized as medium-sized. The chain uses TRBV29-1 and TRBJ1-4; maybe TRBD1 (6 bases). The length of the CDR3 is 13 residues. CDR1 is SQVTM, CDR2 ANQGSEA, per germline. V was cut by 6 bases and J by 3 bases, with 11 bases left in between. DNA for the CDR3: TGCAGCGTCGGCAGGGGACCTAATGAAAAACTGTTTTTT. Its protein is CSVGRGPNEKLFF.